This TCR beta chain was sequenced during a study of OX40 agonist ivuxolimab in advanced cancers. Germline V gene sequence: CDR1 MNHNS, CDR2 SASEGT. CDR3 length: 14 amino acids. V lost 7 bases, J lost 0 bases, and 9 bases lay in between. Repertoires were generated with immunoSEQ multiplex PCR, while TCRdb's copy carries only in-frame clones and drops some. The sample has about 60,000 clones, 81% seen once. This TCR came from an adult with an advanced solid tumor such as melanoma, head and neck, liver or kidney cancer. This sequence joins TRBV6-1 and TRBJ2-2; D gene uncertain. The specimen comprised CD4+ or CD8+ T cells sorted from blood, sampled in a trial of the OX40 agonist ivuxolimab. CDR3 sequence reads: CASKPTTNTGELFF. In DNA, the CDR3 is TGTGCCAGCAAGCCCACAACGAACACCGGGGAGCTGTTTTTT.